This record concerns one T cell receptor beta chain sequence. This entry belongs to a study of cytomegalovirus exposure and HLA in healthy donors. The primer mix had 60 Vbeta and 13 Jbeta primers. Clones were sequenced by immunoSEQ multiplex PCR, and TCRdb holds only the in-frame ones, with some missing. This table holds 80,000 or so clones, roughly two thirds found once. V lost 4 bases to trimming and J lost 6 bases; unmatched junction nucleotides: 7. The CDR3 runs to 16 residues. Germline-derived CDR1 and CDR2 are SGHTA and FQGNSA. The sample comprised PBMCs. This TCR came from a woman aged 45-59 years in good health and CMV-seropositive. The chain recombines TRBV7-2 with TRBJ1-6; TRBD1 matches 9 bases. The CDR3 here is CASSSEQGARNSPLHF. In DNA, the CDR3 is TGTGCCAGCAGCTCAGAACAGGGGGCGCGTAATTCACCCCTCCACTTT.